The 32 T cell receptor beta chains below all came from one sample that was sequenced in a study of CD8 T cells in ankylosing spondylitis. TCRdb re-called the 5' RACE reads with MiXCR, one entry per CDR3 protein. The sample carries about 700,000 distinct CDR3 sequences, under 20% recorded once. These receptors' targets are unknown. Points from the study as a whole: Characteristic, it appeared, of ankylosing spondylitis blood was a TCR beta motif of fewer than 10 highly homologous variants.

Sequences were obtained from blood, either unsorted or a sorted T cell fraction (not recorded which). The receptors were gathered from a male donor with ankylosing spondylitis.

The V and J genes are TRBV20-1 and TRBJ2-1; 9 positions agree with TRBD2. Germline trimming cut 1 base from V and 4 bases from J; bases unmatched to any gene: 8. The CDR3 covers 16 residues. Germline V gene lookup returns CDR1 DFQATT and CDR2 SNEGSKA (reference sequence). The CDR3 nucleotides read TGCAGTGCTAGAGGGGCTAGCGGGATTCTTTACAATGAGCAGTTCTTC. As protein: CSARGASGILYNEQFF.

The sample holds a few counts of this clonotype. V and J are TRBV12-3 or TRBV12-4 and TRBJ2-7; D possibly uses TRBD1 or TRBD2 (5 bases each). This CDR3 comprises 14 residues. V gave up 1 base and J gave up 7 bases, with 14 bases separating them. The CDR3 protein is CASSLVGLLVEQYF. For the CDR3, the DNA is TGTGCCAGCAGTTTAGTGGGGCTACTAGTGGAGCAGTACTTC.

The rearrangement uses TRBV12-3 or TRBV12-4 and TRBJ1-2, with D maybe TRBD1 (5 bases). V gave up 6 bases and J gave up 2 bases, with 13 bases separating them. CDR3 length: 14 amino acids. CDR3 nucleotide sequence: TGTGCCAGCAGCCGCCCCGCAGGGAACTATGGCTACACCTTC. It codes for CASSRPAGNYGYTF.

The CDR3 DNA reads TGTGCCAGCAGCGAGGTGACGGGGGGGAACACTGAAGCTTTCTTT. This gives the protein CASSEVTGGNTEAFF. J is TRBJ1-1 and V is TRBV7-8; D may be TRBD1 (5 bases). Germline CDR1 is SGHVS and CDR2 is FQNEAQ. Trimming pared 5 bases from V and 1 base from J, leaving 14 bases between. The CDR3 sequence is 15 residues long.

This chain's CDR3 is CASSLAPPGQGYYEQYF. The CDR3 region has the DNA TGCGCCAGCAGCTTGGCCCCACCGGGACAGGGGTACTACGAGCAGTACTTC. This rearrangement joins TRBV5-1 to TRBJ2-7; 10 nucleotides line up with TRBD1. The junction had 9 bases not matched to a gene; V was cut back by 0 bases and J by 3 bases. Germline CDR1 SGHRS, CDR2 YFSETQ. There are 17 residues in the CDR3.

This chain links TRBV5-1 with TRBJ2-7, with 9 nucleotides matching TRBD2. The CDR3 is made up of 15 amino acids. CDR1 and CDR2 (germline): SGHRS, YFSETQ. With V trimmed by 4 bases and J by 2 bases, 7 bases remained unmatched. In DNA form, the CDR3 reads TGCGCCAGCAGCCCCCCGACTAGCGGTGCCTACGAGCAGTACTTC. Translated: CASSPPTSGAYEQYF.

The V and J genes are TRBV7-9 and TRBJ2-5; the D call may be TRBD1 or TRBD2 (6 bases each). V lost 2 bases to trimming and J lost 4 bases, with 14 bases between them. The CDR3 covers 15 residues. The germline gives CDR1 SEHNR, CDR2 FQNEAQ (reference sequence). In DNA, the CDR3 is TGTGCCAGCAGCTTACCGTCCGGGGGCGTAGAGACCCAGTACTTC. Translation: CASSLPSGGVETQYF.

This clonotype came up many times. This rearrangement joins TRBV9 to TRBJ2-7, with a weak D call TRBD1 (6 bases). V gave up 4 bases and J gave up 4 bases, with 18 bases separating them. Germline-derived CDR1 and CDR2 are SGDLS and YYNGEE. The CDR3 consists of 15 residues. CDR3 in amino acids: CASSQGTGLGYEQYF. CDR3 coding DNA: TGTGCCAGCAGCCAGGGGACGGGGCTAGGGTACGAGCAGTACTTC.

The CDR3 region has the DNA TGTGCCAGCAGCTCCGCCCCTGGACAGCCCGGAGAGCAGTTCTTC. Protein product: CASSSAPGQPGEQFF. V and J are TRBV11-2 and TRBJ2-1; tentatively, D is TRBD1 (6 bases). This CDR3 comprises 15 residues. The V end lost 4 bases, the J end lost 10 bases, and 20 bases lay between the germline ends. Germline V lookup: CDR1 SGHAT, CDR2 FQNNGV.

At least ten counts were recorded for this clonotype. The J gene is TRBJ2-1, the V gene TRBV19; no definite D call. This CDR3 is built from 11 residues. The germline V gene has CDR1 LNHDA and CDR2 SQIVND (reference sequence). Trimming removed 1 base from V and 10 bases from J, with 5 bases in between. The chain's CDR3 is CASSIGWEQFF. In DNA form, the CDR3 reads TGTGCCAGTAGTATAGGGTGGGAGCAGTTCTTC.

The chain recombines TRBV20-1 with TRBJ1-2; D is perhaps TRBD1 (6 bases). The V end was cut by 2 bases, the J end by 7 bases, with 14 bases between. The CDR3 is made up of 13 amino acids. Germline loops: CDR1 DFQATT, CDR2 SNEGSKA (reference sequence). Here the CDR3 reads CSARQGKVAGYTF. The CDR3, as DNA: TGCAGTGCTAGACAGGGGAAGGTGGCTGGCTACACCTTC.

This clonotype was counted between two and nine times. The J gene is TRBJ1-6, the V gene TRBV20-1; perhaps TRBD1 as D (5 bases). The CDR3 sequence is 16 residues long. V was pared by 2 bases and J by 7 bases, with 18 bases between. Germline CDR1 DFQATT, CDR2 SNEGSKA (reference sequence). CDR3 nucleotide sequence: TGCAGTGCTAGACCGGGGCGTGCGACGGAGAATTCACCCCTCCACTTT. Translated, it gives CSARPGRATENSPLHF.

This clonotype was seen more than once but under ten times. The chain uses TRBV6-1 and TRBJ2-2; 8 positions agree with TRBD2. The CDR3 loop spans 15 amino acids. From germline, CDR1 is MNHNS and CDR2 SASEGT. After removal of 7 bases from V and 9 bases from J, the junction contained 13 bases not matched to a gene. CDR3 sequence: CASNRGGGNRRELFF. In DNA form, the CDR3 reads TGTGCCAGCAACCGGGGGGGGGGTAACAGGCGGGAGCTGTTTTTT.

The chain joins TRBV7-9 to TRBJ2-1; tentative D call: TRBD2 (5 bases). V dropped 3 bases and J dropped 5 bases, with 11 bases sitting between them. CDR3 size: 14 residues. Looked up from germline, CDR1 is SEHNR and CDR2 is FQNEAQ (reference sequence). The chain's CDR3 is CASSFDGGNNEQFF. In DNA form, the CDR3 reads TGTGCCAGCAGCTTCGACGGAGGCAACAATGAGCAGTTCTTC.

This clonotype came up a few times. This chain joins TRBV10-3 and TRBJ2-1; 10 nucleotides line up with TRBD2. Per the germline V gene, CDR1 is ENHRY and CDR2 is SYGVKD. After removal of 2 bases from V and 8 bases from J, the junction contained 9 bases not matched to a gene. CDR3 length: 16 amino acids. CDR3 in DNA: TGTGCCATCAGTGAGAGACTCGGGACTAGCGTCGATGAGCAGTTCTTC. Translated: CAISERLGTSVDEQFF.

This clonotype was seen only a few times. The rearrangement links TRBV6-1 to TRBJ1-1; D is undetermined. Germline V CDR1 and CDR2: MNHNS, SASEGT. This CDR3 contains 11 residues. With 4 bases removed from V and 6 bases from J, the gap between germline ends came to 6 bases. The CDR3 spells CASSVTAEAFF. CDR3 DNA sequence: TGTGCCAGCAGTGTGACGGCTGAAGCTTTCTTT.

This clonotype has only a few counts. The chain uses TRBV20-1 and TRBJ2-1; 9 positions match TRBD1. The germline V gene has CDR1 DFQATT and CDR2 SNEGSKA (reference sequence). With V trimmed by 5 bases and J by 3 bases, 8 bases remained unmatched. The CDR3 spans 15 residues. For the CDR3, the DNA is TGCAGTGCTCCTACCGGGACAGGGTTCTACAATGAGCAGTTCTTC. Its protein is CSAPTGTGFYNEQFF.

The chain combines TRBV4-2 with TRBJ2-1; 8 nucleotides agree with TRBD2. V trimming: 1 base; J trimming: 6 bases; junction bases outside the gene matches: 14. The CDR3 length is 18 residues. Germline V CDR1 and CDR2: LGHNA, YNFKEQ. This CDR3 reads CASSQAAAGGIPRNEQFF. CDR3 nucleotide sequence: TGTGCCAGCAGCCAAGCGGCGGCGGGAGGAATACCCCGCAATGAGCAGTTCTTC.

This clonotype was observed a handful of times. The chain has TRBV7-2 and TRBJ2-1, with D uncertain. The CDR3 runs to 11 residues. V was pared by 7 bases and J by 7 bases, with 8 bases between. Germline CDR1 reads SGHTA; CDR2 reads FQGNSA. The DNA for the CDR3 is TGTGCCAGCACCCTTAGGAATGAGCAGTTCTTC. As protein: CASTLRNEQFF. The full variable domain, with the rest looked up from reference TRBV7-2 and TRBJ2-1, is GAGVSQSPSNKVTEKGKDVELRCDPISGHTALYWYRQSLGQGLEFLIYFQGNSAPDKSGLPSDRFSAERTGGSVSTLTIQRTQQEDSAVYLCASTLRNEQFFGPGTRLTVL.

The V and J genes are TRBV12-3 or TRBV12-4 and TRBJ2-5, with D perhaps being TRBD1 or TRBD2 (6 bases each). This CDR3 comprises 15 residues. The V end lost 6 bases, the J end lost 2 bases, and 16 bases lay between the germline ends. CDR3 loop: CASSSRGAAQETQYF. The CDR3 DNA sequence: TGTGCCAGCAGCAGTAGGGGGGCCGCACAAGAGACCCAGTACTTC.

This clonotype was found a few times. The V call is TRBV5-1, the J call TRBJ2-3, with 7 bases lining up with TRBD2. This CDR3 comprises 15 residues. Losses at the gene ends were 4 bases for V and 3 bases for J; bases not matched to a gene: 8. The germline V gene encodes CDR1 SGHRS and CDR2 YFSETQ. The CDR3 DNA reads as TGCGCCAGCAGCCGGGACCGGGGGGAAACAGATACGCAGTATTTT. Protein: CASSRDRGETDTQYF.

This clonotype was counted only a few times. The chain carries TRBV12-3 or TRBV12-4 and TRBJ2-3, with 14 bases that match TRBD2. With 7 bases clipped from V and 4 bases from J, the junction kept 4 bases outside the gene matches. The CDR3 is 15 residues long. The CDR3, as DNA: TGTGCCAGCACAAGACTAGCGGGAGGGGCAGATACGCAGTATTTT. This codes for CASTRLAGGADTQYF.

The chain uses TRBV7-2 and TRBJ2-1; 7 nucleotides agree with TRBD1. Germline V gene data show CDR1 as SGHTA and CDR2 as FQGNSA. The CDR3 consists of 18 residues. The V and J ends lost 3 bases and 4 bases, in that order; junction bases with no gene match: 15. CDR3: CASSFALAGTVVYNEQFF. Here the CDR3 DNA reads TGTGCCAGCAGCTTCGCCCTGGCCGGGACAGTCGTTTACAATGAGCAGTTCTTC.

The chain is built from TRBV6-1 and TRBJ2-7; possibly TRBD2 for D (6 bases). CDR3 length equals 13 residues. V lost 6 bases, J lost 4 bases, and 13 bases lay in between. Germline-derived CDR1 and CDR2 are MNHNS and SASEGT. In DNA, the CDR3 is TGTGCCAGCAGCCAAATGGGGAGGTACGAGCAGTACTTC. As protein: CASSQMGRYEQYF.

V is TRBV12-3 or TRBV12-4 and J is TRBJ2-2; 10 bases align to TRBD2. V was clipped by 5 bases and J by 4 bases; unmatched bases: 7. This CDR3 spans 16 amino acids. This CDR3 is CASSPTSGIGTGELFF. In nucleotides, the CDR3 is TGTGCCAGCAGTCCTACTAGCGGGATAGGCACCGGGGAGCTGTTTTTT.

On this clonotype itself: At one end the junction does not follow the germline gene, possibly because of a read error. J is TRBJ2-3 and V is TRBV7-2; the D gene is possibly TRBD2 (6 bases). The CDR3 is 15 amino acids. The germline V gene has CDR1 SGHTA and CDR2 FQGNSA. CDR3 sequence: CASSSGTHTTDSQYF. The CDR3 DNA follows: TGTGCCAGCAGCTCCGGGACTCACACCACAGATTCGCAGTATTTT.

The sample holds a few counts of this clonotype. The chain links TRBV12-3 or TRBV12-4 to TRBJ1-2; 7 bases match TRBD1. With V trimmed by 4 bases and J by 8 bases, 13 bases remained unmatched. The CDR3 consists of 15 residues. The DNA of the CDR3 is TGTGCCAGCAGTTGGTCGACAGGGTATCGTCAGGGCTACACCTTC. It yields the protein CASSWSTGYRQGYTF.

In this sample, this clonotype turned up a few times. V and J are TRBV4-1 and TRBJ2-7, with TRBD1 matching over 7 bases. The V and J ends lost 5 bases and 2 bases, in that order; junction bases with no gene match: 6. This CDR3 is built from 14 residues. Germline values: CDR1 MGHRA, CDR2 YSYEKL. As DNA, the CDR3 is TGCGCCAGCAGCGAATGGGACAGCACCTACGAGCAGTACTTC. It yields the protein CASSEWDSTYEQYF.

This clonotype was picked up a small number of times. The V gene is TRBV29-1, the J gene TRBJ2-1; D remains ambiguous. The CDR3 is 16 residues long. CDR1 SQVTM and CDR2 ANQGSEA come from the germline V gene. V was pared by 0 bases and J by 4 bases, with 16 bases between. CDR3 DNA: TGCAGCGTTGAAGAGGGGTTTGCCCGATCTTACAATGAGCAGTTCTTC. Protein product: CSVEEGFARSYNEQFF.

This clonotype was detected many times. The rearrangement links TRBV5-1 to TRBJ2-1; D perhaps matches TRBD2 (6 bases). With 4 bases removed from V and 6 bases from J, the gap between germline ends came to 14 bases. Germline assignment: CDR1 SGHRS and CDR2 YFSETQ. This CDR3 spans 14 amino acids. The CDR3 DNA reads as TGCGCCAGCAGCGGGGGGAGGTCAGGCAATGAGCAGTTCTTC. Amino acids: CASSGGRSGNEQFF.

The CDR3 sequence: CASSLARDPNEQYF. CDR3 sequence (DNA): TGTGCCAGCAGCTTAGCCCGGGACCCTAACGAGCAGTACTTC. This chain links TRBV7-9 with TRBJ2-7; D may be TRBD1 or TRBD2 (5 bases each). The CDR3 has 14 amino acids. Germline CDR1 is SEHNR and CDR2 is FQNEAQ (reference sequence). Trimming took off 0 bases at V and 5 bases at J, with 11 bases between the two ends.

This clonotype has just a few counts. The chain recombines TRBV6-1 with TRBJ1-1; D gene ambiguous. The CDR3 spans 14 residues. V was trimmed by 7 bases and J by 8 bases, leaving 20 bases between them. Germline V lookup: CDR1 MNHNS, CDR2 SASEGT. CDR3 nucleotide sequence: TGTGCCAGCACCGACCTAGGAGGGAGATTCGAAGCTTTCTTT. Translation gives CASTDLGGRFEAFF.